This is a list of T cell receptor beta chains from one sample in a study of blood T cell repertoires in COVID-19. Assay used: immunoSEQ multiplex PCR; TCRdb lists only in-frame clones, some missing. The sample lists about 16,000 clones; around 90% were seen once. The sample consisted of peripheral blood. The receptors derive from a human donor in a cohort sampled during active COVID-19. Each CDR3 is given with its conserved first and last residue.

>16|TRBJ2-5|TRBV11-3
CASSFYPSGRGETQYF
>15|TRBJ2-1|TRBV7-3
CASSLTRRVGDEQFF
>15|TRBJ1-5|TRBV3-1/TRBV3-2
CASSQVGQGNQPQHF
>18|TRBJ2-2|TRBV6-6
CASSPTGHSPADTGELFF
>17|TRBJ2-6|TRBV7-7
CASSPFMPQSRANVLTF
>19|TRBJ2-4|TRBV6-4
CASSDKTSGGPLAKNIQYF
>17|TRBJ1-2|TRBV11-2
CASSLNRLLGQGYGYTF
>14|TRBJ2-7|TRBV14
CASSRGGRSYEQYF
>20|TRBJ2-1|TRBV9
CASSLINSGTFLSSYNEQFF
>14|TRBJ2-5|TRBV6-5
CASSRDKIQETQYF
>15|TRBJ2-7|TRBV6-5
CASRGAILSSYEQYF
>15|TRBJ1-1|TRBV6-4
CATETYRGRGTEAFF
>13|TRBJ1-2|TRBV7-2
CASSLTENYGYTF
>15|TRBJ2-3|TRBV18
CASSPSGGGADTQYF
>14|TRBJ1-3|TRBV11-2
CARGGNETGNTIYF
>14|TRBJ1-5|TRBV19
CASSSPGDDQPQHF
>14|TRBJ2-1|TRBV11-2
CASSLAGPYNEQFF
>13|TRBJ1-2|TRBV7-2
CASSLTGGPGYTF
>12|TRBJ2-3|TRBV24-1
CATSDQGETQYF
>16|TRBJ2-3|TRBV2
CARGGLSGGVTDTQYF
>15|TRBJ1-5|TRBV27
CASSPGWGGNQPQHF
>14|TRBJ1-4|TRBV6-5
CASSYFRGNEKLFF
>16|TRBJ2-1|TRBV2
CASSEPGTGGYNEQFF
>16|TRBJ2-1|TRBV7-8
CASSPSLAGIYNEQFF
>15|TRBJ2-2|TRBV4-3
CASSQDPISGGELFF
>14|TRBJ2-2|TRBV7-9
CASSRWPNTGELFF
>20|TRBJ1-6|TRBV27
CASSYKPGQKASSYNSPLHF
>14|TRBJ1-5|TRBV14
CASSRTGLNQPQHF
>15|TRBJ2-7|TRBV7-2
CASCDLLAGTGEQYF
>13|TRBJ1-1|TRBV11-2
CASSPGLVTEAFF
>16|TRBJ2-1|TRBV4-2
CASSQDPGLVVNEQFF
>15|TRBJ2-2|TRBV9
CASSPRDSLTGELFF
>12|TRBJ1-1|TRBV5-1
CASSRGQDEAFF
>15|TRBJ2-2|TRBV7-3
CASSPWGGDTGELFF
>16|TRBJ1-2|TRBV5-1
CASSLDGQPGIYGYTF
>15|TRBJ1-4|TRBV19
CASSSRTGGSEKLFF
>10|TRBJ2-7|TRBV20-1
CSAYLNEQYF
>15|TRBJ1-1|TRBV5-1
CASSPVEGVNTEAFF
>15|TRBJ2-1|TRBV7-3
CASRFGLAGPNEQFF
>15|TRBJ2-3|TRBV10-1
CASSLAGAGTDTQYF
>14|TRBJ2-7|TRBV10-3
CAIRSTGEPYEQYF
>16|TRBJ1-5|TRBV21-1
CASSKVWRESNQPQHF
>16|TRBJ2-4|TRBV2
CASSESHSLAKNIQYF
>12|TRBJ2-5|TRBV6-5
CALRQGRETQYF
>15|TRBJ2-7|TRBV4-1
CASSSIALGTYEQYF
>14|TRBJ2-3|TRBV7-9
CATSLQGSTDTQYF